This T cell receptor beta chain was captured in a study of prognosis after radiotherapy for stage I lung cancer. As for the study in general: In a handful of patients, distant metastases developed after radiotherapy (median approximately 7 months), whereas more than 13 patients showed no significant progression. General study points: Reportedly, the usage of TRBV and TRBJ genes was not the same in patients with and without metastases.

At least ten counts were recorded for this clonotype. Its specificity is not known. Looked up from germline, CDR1 is SQVTM and CDR2 is ANQGSEA. The CDR3 covers 14 residues. Trimming cost V 5 bases and J 4 bases, with 16 bases left between them. Genomic DNA provided the template from which TCR beta CDR3 was amplified by two-round multiplex PCR. Gene-specific primers for each TRBV and TRBJ gene drove first-round PCR. One entry per CDR3 protein, called by TCRdb with MiXCR from the multiplex PCR reads. The table records around 63,000 distinct CDR3 sequences, less than 30% of them present only once. Sequenced material: PBMCs, taken before or after stereotactic body radiation therapy (not recorded which). V gene TRBV29-1 combines with J gene TRBJ2-3; D is uncertain. This clonotype was sampled from a donor at least 50 years old with non-small cell lung cancer. Here the CDR3 reads CSVFGSHTADTQYF. In DNA form, the CDR3 reads TGCAGCGTTTTTGGCAGTCACACCGCAGATACGCAGTATTTT.